A selection of T cell receptor beta chains follows, all from one sample in a study of T cells in Graves' hyperthyroidism and ophthalmopathy. MiXCR was run by TCRdb on the multiplex PCR reads, yielding one entry per CDR3 protein. The repertoire holds 490,000 or so distinct CDR3 sequences, with around 20% as singletons. The sample comprised blood. These receptors were collected from a man aged 35-49 years with Graves' ophthalmopathy. The CDR3 runs from the conserved cysteine through the conserved F or W. A D gene is named only where the DNA matches it firmly. For some rows the clone size is stated as once, few or many, or as a class when expanded; others skip it.

TGTGCCAGCAGCTTAGGATCCGGGGATACGCAGTATTTT,CASSLGSGDTQYF,few,13,NA,TRBJ2-3,TRBV13
TGTGCCAGCAGTTACCCAGCGGAGCCCTACAATGAGCAGTTCTTC,CASSYPAEPYNEQFF,few,15,NA,TRBJ2-1,TRBV27
TGTGCCAGCAGCCGGACAGGGAGTGCTAGTTCACCCCTCCACTTT,CASSRTGSASSPLHF,few,15,TRBD1,TRBJ1-6,TRBV12-3/TRBV12-4
TGTGCCAGCAGCGCAGGGACTAGCAGAGGCTACGAGCAGTACTTC,CASSAGTSRGYEQYF,NA,15,TRBD2,TRBJ2-7,TRBV7-9
TGTGCTAGTGGTTTCAAGGACAGTTTCTACGAGCAGTACTTC,CASGFKDSFYEQYF,NA,14,NA,TRBJ2-7,TRBV12-5
TGCAGCGTTGCCCAGAAGCAAGAGACCCAGTACTTC,CSVAQKQETQYF,NA,12,NA,TRBJ2-5,TRBV29-1
TGTGCCTCCCAGCGGGGAGATGCGAACACCGGGGAGCTGTTTTTT,CASQRGDANTGELFF,few,15,TRBD2,TRBJ2-2,TRBV6-1
TGTGCCAGCAGCTCGACTAGCGGCTACGAGCAGTACTTC,CASSSTSGYEQYF,many,13,TRBD2,TRBJ2-7,TRBV13
TGTGCCAGCAGACTCCCTTCTAAGAACACCGGGGAGCTGTTTTTT,CASRLPSKNTGELFF,few,15,NA,TRBJ2-2,TRBV6-1
TGTGCCAGCAGTTTACTTGGTACCTACGAGCAGTACTTC,CASSLLGTYEQYF,many,13,NA,TRBJ2-7,TRBV27
TGTGCCACCAGCACGAACCAGGGCGACGAGACCCAGTACTTC,CATSTNQGDETQYF,few,14,NA,TRBJ2-5,TRBV15
TGTACCATCAGAGGACAGGGGGCCATGAACACTGAAGCTTTCTTT,CTIRGQGAMNTEAFF,NA,15,TRBD1,TRBJ1-1,TRBV10-3
TGCAGTGCTAGAGACCCATACGGACCAAATGAGCAGTTCTTC,CSARDPYGPNEQFF,few,14,NA,TRBJ2-1,TRBV20-1
TGTGCCAGCACCGGGTACAATCAGCCCCAGCATTTT,CASTGYNQPQHF,NA,12,NA,TRBJ1-5,TRBV6-2/TRBV6-3